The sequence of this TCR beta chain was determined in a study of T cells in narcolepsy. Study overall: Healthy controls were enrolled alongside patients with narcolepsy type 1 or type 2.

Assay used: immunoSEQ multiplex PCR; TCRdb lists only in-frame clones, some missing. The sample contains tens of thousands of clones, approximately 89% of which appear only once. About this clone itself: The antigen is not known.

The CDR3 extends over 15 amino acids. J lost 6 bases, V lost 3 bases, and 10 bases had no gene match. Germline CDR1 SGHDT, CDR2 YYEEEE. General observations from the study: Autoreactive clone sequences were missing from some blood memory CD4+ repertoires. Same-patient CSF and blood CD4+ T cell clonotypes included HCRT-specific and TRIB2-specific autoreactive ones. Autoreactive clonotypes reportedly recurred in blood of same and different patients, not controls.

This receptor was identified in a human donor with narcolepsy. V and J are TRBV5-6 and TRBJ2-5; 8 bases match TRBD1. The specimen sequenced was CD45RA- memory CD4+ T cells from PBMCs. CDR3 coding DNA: TGTGCCAGCAGCTATACTGGACAGGGTACGAAGACCCAGTACTTC. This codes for CASSYTGQGTKTQYF.